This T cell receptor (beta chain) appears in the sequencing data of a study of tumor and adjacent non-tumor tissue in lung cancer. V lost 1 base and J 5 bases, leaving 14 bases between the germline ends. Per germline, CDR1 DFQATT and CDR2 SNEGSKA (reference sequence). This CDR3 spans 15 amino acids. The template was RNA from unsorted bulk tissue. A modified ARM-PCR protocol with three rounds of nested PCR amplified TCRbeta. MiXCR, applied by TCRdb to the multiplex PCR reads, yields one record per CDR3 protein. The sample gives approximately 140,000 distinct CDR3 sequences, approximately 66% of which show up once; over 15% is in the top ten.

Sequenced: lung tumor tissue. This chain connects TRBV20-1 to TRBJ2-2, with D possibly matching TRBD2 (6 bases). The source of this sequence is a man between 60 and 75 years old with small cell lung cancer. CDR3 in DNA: TGCAGTGCTAGAGGTGGCGGGAAGTATACCGGGGAGCTGTTTTTT. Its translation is CSARGGGKYTGELFF.